One sample yielded the 32 T cell receptor beta chains listed below, sequenced in a study of blood T cell repertoires in COVID-19 (TCRdb year 2020). Library preparation employed the immunoSEQ multiplex PCR assay. The clones in this table, taken by TCRdb from immuneACCESS, are in-frame only. Not every clone is retained; where verified, under half of the shortfall comes from an unresolved V gene, and the cause of the rest is unknown. The sample contains about 220,000 clones, 80% of them found a single time. More than 10% of the sample is held by the ten biggest clonotypes. Sequenced input: peripheral blood. These TCRs come from a human donor in a cohort sampled during active COVID-19.

The J gene is TRBJ2-5, the V gene TRBV7-5; the table's D call of TRBD2 was not tested on the DNA. TRBV7-5 is termed a pseudogene. The CDR3 has 17 residues. The CDR3 sequence: CARSPRVAGEPKETQYF. The CDR3, as DNA: TGTGCCAGAAGCCCGAGGGTAGCGGGAGAACCCAAGGAGACCCAGTACTTC.

This clone was counted only a few times. V gene TRBV19 combines with J gene TRBJ2-2; 11 bases align to TRBD1. Losses at the gene ends were 4 bases for V and 3 bases for J; bases not matched to a gene: 4. The CDR3 loop spans 16 amino acids. The germline V gene has CDR1 LNHDA and CDR2 SQIVND (reference sequence). The CDR3 sequence: CASSRGQGADTGELFF. The CDR3 DNA follows: TGTGCCAGTAGTAGAGGACAGGGGGCCGACACCGGGGAGCTGTTTTTT.

The V and J genes are TRBV13 and TRBJ1-1; a possible D gene is TRBD1 (5 bases). Germline CDR1 is PRHDT and CDR2 is FYEKMQ (reference sequence). The CDR3 runs 15 residues. V dropped 6 bases and J dropped 0 bases, with 14 bases sitting between them. The CDR3, as DNA: TGTGCCAGCAGTTACGTCGGGGGTTTGAACACTGAAGCTTTCTTT. Its protein product is CASSYVGGLNTEAFF.

The CDR3 here is CASSPPAGANTEAFF. The CDR3 region has the DNA TGTGCCAGCAGCCCACCGGCAGGGGCGAACACTGAAGCTTTCTTT. V usage is TRBV5-4 and J usage is TRBJ1-1, with a tentative D call TRBD1 (6 bases). Germline V lookup: CDR1 SGHNT, CDR2 YYREEE (reference sequence). The CDR3 has 15 residues. Between the trimmed V and J ends, which lost 4 bases and 1 base, there was a span of 14 bases. Full variable domain (remainder filled in from reference TRBV5-4 and TRBJ1-1): ETGVTQSPTHLIKTRGQQVTLRCSSQSGHNTVSWYQQALGQGPQFIFQYYREEENGRGNFPPRFSGLQFPNYSSELNVNALELDDSALYLCASSPPAGANTEAFFGQGTRLTVV.

The chain carries TRBV7-9 and TRBJ2-7, with D maybe TRBD1 (6 bases). Trimming removed 4 bases from V and 5 bases from J, with 12 bases in between. The CDR3 covers 13 residues. The germline CDR1 and CDR2 sequences are SEHNR and FQNEAQ (reference sequence). The CDR3: CASSSPGVNEQYF. For the CDR3, the DNA is TGTGCCAGCAGCTCACCAGGGGTGAACGAGCAGTACTTC.

The chain recombines TRBV7-2 with TRBJ2-1, with TRBD2 as a possible D gene (6 bases). V dropped 1 base and J dropped 5 bases, with 9 bases sitting between them. The CDR3 runs to 14 residues. CDR1 SGHTA and CDR2 FQGNSA come from the germline V gene. The CDR3 DNA is TGTGCCAGCAGCTTAGAAGGAGGGAACAATGAGCAGTTCTTC. Translating gives CASSLEGGNNEQFF. The full variable domain, its missing parts supplied by reference TRBV7-2 and TRBJ2-1, is GAGVSQSPSNKVTEKGKDVELRCDPISGHTALYWYRQSLGQGLEFLIYFQGNSAPDKSGLPSDRFSAERTGGSVSTLTIQRTQQEDSAVYLCASSLEGGNNEQFFGPGTRLTVL.

Points on this clone: This sample includes further DNA sequences coding for the same CDR3. V is TRBV27 and J is TRBJ2-7, with 11 bases identical to TRBD2. The germline CDR1 and CDR2 sequences are MNHEY and SMNVEV (reference sequence). The CDR3 spans 18 residues. After removal of 5 bases from V and 1 base from J, the junction contained 13 bases not matched to a gene. CDR3 nucleotide sequence: TGTGCCAGCAGTATCGCTCACCCCACTAGCGGGAGATCCTACGAGCAGTACTTC. This codes for CASSIAHPTSGRSYEQYF.

The CDR3 spells CASSYELQGNQPQHF. The CDR3 coding sequence is TGCGCCAGCAGCTACGAGTTACAGGGCAATCAGCCCCAGCATTTT. J is TRBJ1-5 and V is TRBV4-1, with a weak D call TRBD1 (5 bases). CDR3 length: 15 residues. CDR1 is MGHRA and CDR2 is YSYEKL in the germline V gene. V lost 5 bases and J 2 bases, leaving 13 bases between the germline ends.

The chain uses TRBV3-1 (or the pseudogene TRBV3-2) and TRBJ1-1; 10 bases are a match to TRBD1. V lost 4 bases and J lost 3; bases outside the gene matches: 5. The germline V gene encodes CDR1 LGHDT and CDR2 YNNKEL (reference sequence). CDR3 length equals 15 residues. The CDR3 nucleotides read TGTGCCAGCAGCCTACCGGACAGGGGGTACACTGAAGCTTTCTTT. The encoded protein is CASSLPDRGYTEAFF.

This sequence joins TRBV24-1 and TRBJ2-2, with 10 positions matching TRBD2. Germline V gene lookup returns CDR1 KGHDR and CDR2 SFDVKD. The V gene end was trimmed by 3 bases and the J gene end by 1 base; junction bases not matched to a gene: 4. There are 17 residues in the CDR3. The DNA of the CDR3 is TGTGCCACCAGTGATCGGGGACTAGCGAAGAACACCGGGGAGCTGTTTTTT. It specifies CATSDRGLAKNTGELFF.

The chain carries TRBV10-3 and TRBJ2-7; TRBD2 matches 10 bases. V was pared by 3 bases and J by 2 bases, with 4 bases of the junction left unmatched. From germline, CDR1 is ENHRY and CDR2 SYGVKD. This CDR3 region has 15 residues. The CDR3 DNA sequence: TGTGCCATCAGTGAAGCGGGAGGGACCACCTACGAGCAGTACTTC. Translating it yields CAISEAGGTTYEQYF.

This sequence joins TRBV29-1 and TRBJ1-1, with 7 bases identical to TRBD1. The trim removed 7 bases at V and 4 bases at J, leaving 9 bases unmatched. The CDR3 extends over 13 amino acids. Per germline, CDR1 SQVTM and CDR2 ANQGSEA. Written as DNA, the CDR3 is TGCAGCGACAGCAGGGGGTCTAGCACTGAAGCTTTCTTT. Its protein product is CSDSRGSSTEAFF.

This clone showed up just once. The CDR3 coding sequence is TGTGCCAGCAGCTCCCGGACAGGGGACAACTATGGCTACACCTTC. It specifies CASSSRTGDNYGYTF. This rearrangement joins TRBV5-4 to TRBJ1-2, with TRBD1 matching over 9 bases. This CDR3 is 15 amino acids long. The trim removed 3 bases at V and 2 bases at J, leaving 5 bases unmatched. The germline V gene has CDR1 SGHNT and CDR2 YYREEE (reference sequence).

V and J are TRBV28 and TRBJ1-2, with 12 bases matching TRBD1. Trimming took 6 bases from V and 2 from J; bases not matched to a gene: 1. The CDR3 totals 14 residues. Germline V gene data show CDR1 as MDHEN and CDR2 as SYDVKM. The CDR3 DNA is TGTGCCAGCAGAGGGACAGGGGGCAACTATGGCTACACCTTC. It is translated as CASRGTGGNYGYTF.

This chain connects TRBV12-3 or TRBV12-4 to TRBJ2-7, with D perhaps TRBD1 (5 bases). With 5 bases removed from V and 7 bases from J, the gap between germline ends came to 9 bases. CDR3 length: 11 residues. The DNA for the CDR3 is TGTGCCAGCAGTCAGGGTTGGGAGCAGTACTTC. Translation: CASSQGWEQYF.

The chain recombines TRBV7-9 with TRBJ1-1; TRBD1 matches at 10 bases. The ends lost 10 bases at V and 1 base at J; junction bases unmatched: 9. This CDR3 region has 15 residues. Germline CDR1 reads SEHNR; CDR2 reads FQNEAQ (reference sequence). CDR3 amino acids: CATPGGTGANTEAFF. In DNA, the CDR3 is TGTGCCACCCCAGGGGGGACAGGGGCGAACACTGAAGCTTTCTTT.

This clone was seen more than once but under ten times. The chain combines TRBV5-1 with TRBJ2-1, with D maybe TRBD2 (6 bases). This CDR3 has 13 amino acids. The germline gives CDR1 SGHRS, CDR2 YFSETQ. Trimming removed 4 bases at V and 8 bases at J, with 13 bases between. Here the CDR3 reads CASSLDWGDEQFF. The DNA of the CDR3 is TGCGCCAGCAGCCTTGACTGGGGGGATGAGCAGTTCTTC.

This clone occurred a few times. V is TRBV5-4 and J is TRBJ2-7; 10 bases are a match to TRBD2. CDR3 length: 17 amino acids. Germline V gives CDR1 SGHNT, CDR2 YYREEE (reference sequence). Trimming at V came to 4 bases and at J to 0 bases, leaving 10 bases not matched to a gene. The CDR3 protein is CASSPGGSGGSSYEQYF. The CDR3 region has the DNA TGTGCCAGCAGCCCCGGGGGTAGCGGGGGGTCCTCCTACGAGCAGTACTTC. The full variable domain, rest sourced from reference TRBV5-4 and TRBJ2-7, is ETGVTQSPTHLIKTRGQQVTLRCSSQSGHNTVSWYQQALGQGPQFIFQYYREEENGRGNFPPRFSGLQFPNYSSELNVNALELDDSALYLCASSPGGSGGSSYEQYFGPGTRLTVT.

This chain joins TRBV19 and TRBJ1-6; D unclear. Between the trimmed V and J ends, which lost 3 bases and 4 bases, there was a span of 10 bases. Germline V gives CDR1 LNHDA, CDR2 SQIVND (reference sequence). CDR3 length: 15 residues. Here the CDR3 DNA reads TGTGCCAGTAGTATTGGCAGCGCTTATAATTCACCCCTCCACTTT. This translates into CASSIGSAYNSPLHF.

J is TRBJ2-1 and V is TRBV29-1, with a possible D match to TRBD2 (5 bases). CDR1 and CDR2 from the germline V gene are SQVTM and ANQGSEA. V lost 7 bases and J 8 bases, leaving 12 bases between the germline ends. The CDR3 extends over 11 amino acids. CDR3 bases: TGCAGCGCAGCGGTTGCCGATGAGCAGTTCTTC. Its translation is CSAAVADEQFF.

The rearrangement links TRBV3-1 (or the pseudogene TRBV3-2) to TRBJ2-7; 7 bases are a match to TRBD1. The trim removed 1 base at V and 3 bases at J, leaving 0 bases unmatched. The CDR3 runs 13 residues. Germline CDR1 reads LGHDT; CDR2 reads YNNKEL (reference sequence). CDR3 residues: CASSQAGGYEQYF. In nucleotides, the CDR3 is TGTGCCAGCAGCCAAGCAGGGGGCTACGAGCAGTACTTC.

A note on this clone: The sample has other DNA sequences that encode this CDR3 too. V is TRBV27 and J is TRBJ1-2; possible D gene TRBD1, 6 bases. V was pared by 6 bases and J by 4 bases, with 9 bases between. The CDR3 sequence is 12 residues long. Germline CDR1 reads MNHEY; CDR2 reads SMNVEV (reference sequence). CDR3 sequence: CASSLQGYGYTF. Here the CDR3 DNA reads TGTGCCAGCAGCCTACAGGGCTATGGCTACACCTTC.

The genes are TRBV9 and TRBJ2-2, with unresolved D. CDR3 length: 14 residues. V was pared by 1 base and J by 2 bases, with 6 bases between. Germline V gene data show CDR1 as SGDLS and CDR2 as YYNGEE. CDR3 loop: CASSVTSNTGELFF. CDR3 bases: TGTGCCAGCAGCGTAACATCTAACACCGGGGAGCTGTTTTTT.

This CDR3 is CASSLGSGEAFF. The CDR3 DNA reads TGCGCCAGCAGCTTGGGCTCCGGGGAAGCTTTCTTT. This rearrangement joins TRBV5-1 to TRBJ1-1, with no clear D. The germline V and J ends were trimmed by 0 bases and 8 bases, with 8 bases remaining between them. The CDR3 runs to 12 residues. Germline lookup yields CDR1 SGHRS and CDR2 YFSETQ.

This chain uses TRBV3-1 (or the pseudogene TRBV3-2) with TRBJ1-3, with D uncertain. V was pared by 5 bases and J by 0 bases, with 8 bases between. Germline V CDR1 and CDR2: LGHDT, YNNKEL (reference sequence). There are 14 residues in the CDR3. The CDR3 here is CASSAGVSGNTIYF. The DNA for the CDR3 is TGTGCCAGCAGCGCAGGTGTCTCTGGAAACACCATATATTTT.

V gene TRBV2 combines with J gene TRBJ2-7, with 12 positions matching TRBD2. Germline CDR1 SNHLY, CDR2 FYNNEI. The trim removed 5 bases at V and 8 bases at J, leaving 7 bases unmatched. The CDR3 is made up of 14 amino acids. The CDR3 DNA follows: TGTGCCAGCAGTTTAGGTGGACTAGCGGGACAGCAGTACTTC. It codes for CASSLGGLAGQQYF.

V and J are TRBV21-1 and TRBJ1-1; the table's D call TRBD1 went unverified against the DNA. TRBV21-1 is a pseudogene segment. The CDR3 loop spans 14 amino acids. The CDR3 bases are TGTGCCAGCAGCAAACCCACAGAAAACACTGAAGCTTTCTTT. It is translated as CASSKPTENTEAFF.

Here the CDR3 reads CASSGETEQFF. The CDR3 coding sequence is TGCGCCAGCAGCGGGGAGACTGAGCAGTTCTTC. The V call is TRBV5-1, the J call TRBJ2-1; D possibly corresponds to TRBD2 (5 bases). The length of the CDR3 is 11 residues. Trimming removed 4 bases at V and 9 bases at J, with 8 bases between. Looked up from germline, CDR1 is SGHRS and CDR2 is YFSETQ.

The genes are TRBV4-1 and TRBJ2-7; 11 bases map to TRBD2. The V gene end was trimmed by 1 base and the J gene end by 5 bases; junction bases not matched to a gene: 7. Germline V gene lookup returns CDR1 MGHRA and CDR2 YSYEKL. CDR3 length: 16 amino acids. Here the CDR3 DNA reads TGCGCCAGCAGCCAAGTAGTAGCGGGGGGGCCCCACGAGCAGTACTTC. Translation: CASSQVVAGGPHEQYF.

This sequence joins TRBV28 and TRBJ2-7; 7 bases match TRBD1. The germline V gene has CDR1 MDHEN and CDR2 SYDVKM. This CDR3 has 15 residues. V shed 5 bases, J shed 5 bases, and the junction held 12 bases outside the gene matches. For the CDR3, the DNA is TGTGCCAGCAGTCCGAGCGGCAGGGGGACCCACGAGCAGTACTTC. Amino acids: CASSPSGRGTHEQYF. Complete variable domain (other parts from reference TRBV28 and TRBJ2-7): DVKVTQSSRYLVKRTGEKVFLECVQDMDHENMFWYRQDPGLGLRLIYFSYDVKMKEKGDIPEGYSVSREKKERFSLILESASTNQTSMYLCASSPSGRGTHEQYFGPGTRLTVT.

This clone was counted a single time. The chain combines TRBV27 with TRBJ2-4, with TRBD2 matching over 7 bases. Germline CDR1 and CDR2: MNHEY and SMNVEV (reference sequence). Trimming removed 5 bases from V and 0 bases from J; junction bases left unmatched: 16. The CDR3 has 19 residues. The CDR3 DNA follows: TGTGCCAGCAGTCCCTACCCCTCCGGGGACTACCTAGCCAAAAACATTCAGTACTTC. Translation: CASSPYPSGDYLAKNIQYF.

This clone came up once. The rearrangement joins TRBV7-8 to TRBJ2-7; 12 bases align to TRBD2. CDR1 is SGHVS, CDR2 FQNEAQ, per germline. The CDR3 consists of 15 residues. After removal of 5 bases from V and 6 bases from J, the junction contained 8 bases not matched to a gene. CDR3 protein: CASSTTSGRFGEQYF. The CDR3, as DNA: TGTGCCAGCAGCACAACTAGCGGGAGGTTTGGCGAGCAGTACTTC.